These 11 T cell receptor beta chains were sequenced from one sample in a study of CD8 T cells in Susac syndrome. With random hexamers, roughly 0.45 to 1 ug RNA was reverse transcribed. Using its own MiXCR run on the immunoSEQ multiplex PCR reads, TCRdb lists one record per CDR3 protein. The sample contains some 76,000 distinct CDR3 sequences, 91% of which appear only once. Material for sequencing was CD8+ T cells from PBMCs. The source is a human donor with multiple sclerosis.

The CDR3 loop is CASNPLGSGDPYEQYF. Written as DNA, the CDR3 is TGTGCCAGCAATCCTCTGGGGAGCGGTGACCCCTACGAGCAGTACTTC. This chain joins TRBV2 and TRBJ2-7; maybe TRBD2 (5 bases). Germline CDR1 SNHLY, CDR2 FYNNEI. The CDR3 is made up of 16 amino acids. With 7 bases removed from V and 2 bases from J, the gap between germline ends came to 21 bases.

The CDR3, as DNA: TGTGCCAGTAACCCCGACCTGGACAGGGGGCGCGTCTATGGCTACACCTTC. Translating gives CASNPDLDRGRVYGYTF. This rearrangement joins TRBV19 to TRBJ1-2; 11 positions match TRBD1. Trimming at V came to 7 bases and at J to 4 bases, leaving 14 bases not matched to a gene. The CDR3 covers 17 residues. Germline CDR1 is LNHDA and CDR2 is SQIVND (reference sequence).

The chain recombines TRBV27 with TRBJ2-3; D is tentatively TRBD1 or TRBD2 (5 bases each). The V gene lost 6 bases and the J gene lost 2 bases, with 12 bases spanning the gap. Germline assignment: CDR1 MNHEY and CDR2 SMNVEV (reference sequence). CDR3 size: 14 residues. Here the CDR3 reads CASRRGRYTDTQYF. The CDR3 nucleotides are TGTGCCAGCAGGAGGGGCCGATACACAGATACGCAGTATTTT.

The chain combines TRBV11-2 with TRBJ1-5, with D maybe TRBD1 (5 bases). Germline V CDR1 and CDR2: SGHAT, FQNNGV. Deletions cut 6 bases from V and 4 bases from J, with 16 bases between. CDR3 length equals 15 residues. CDR3 DNA: TGTGCCAGCAGTCCGGACGGGGGGTTGAATCAGCCCCAGCATTTT. This gives the protein CASSPDGGLNQPQHF.

V is TRBV28 and J is TRBJ2-7; D gene uncertain. CDR1 MDHEN and CDR2 SYDVKM come from the germline V gene. CDR3 length equals 13 residues. The germline V and J ends were trimmed by 4 bases and 1 base, with 8 bases remaining between them. CDR3 bases: TGTGCCAGCAGTTGGACGGGTTCCTACGAGCAGTACTTC. It specifies CASSWTGSYEQYF.

The V gene is TRBV28, the J gene TRBJ2-7; D possibly matches TRBD1 or TRBD2 (5 bases each). The V gene's germline CDR1 is MDHEN and CDR2 SYDVKM. The CDR3 sequence is 11 residues long. V was trimmed by 8 bases and J by 4 bases, leaving 9 bases between them. The CDR3 protein is CASERGYEQYF. CDR3 nucleotide sequence: TGTGCCAGCGAGAGGGGTTACGAGCAGTACTTC.

This chain joins TRBV6-1 and TRBJ2-5, with D tentatively TRBD1 (6 bases). The V and J ends lost 0 bases and 5 bases respectively, with 19 bases between them. The V gene's germline CDR1 is MNHNS and CDR2 SASEGT. The CDR3 extends over 17 amino acids. The CDR3 DNA is TGTGCCAGCAGTGAAGCGCCGCCCCAGGGGTTCACGGAGACCCAGTACTTC. Protein sequence: CASSEAPPQGFTETQYF.

The chain recombines TRBV27 with TRBJ1-4, with a tentative D call TRBD1 (5 bases). V was shortened by 5 bases and J by 9 bases, with 19 bases between the two germline ends. The CDR3 extends over 15 amino acids. Germline assignment: CDR1 MNHEY and CDR2 SMNVEV (reference sequence). In DNA form, the CDR3 reads TGTGCCAGCAGTCACCGGGACGCGGAGAGGAAAAAACTGTTTTTT. It codes for CASSHRDAERKKLFF. Supplemented by reference TRBV27 and TRBJ1-4, the full variable domain reads EAQVTQNPRYLITVTGKKLTVTCSQNMNHEYMSWYRQDPGLGLRQIYYSMNVEVTDKGDVPEGYKVSRKEKRNFPLILESPSPNQTSLYFCASSHRDAERKKLFFGSGTQLSVL.

The J gene is TRBJ1-2, the V gene TRBV24-1, with 9 positions matching TRBD1. Germline V gene sequence: CDR1 KGHDR, CDR2 SFDVKD. V was pared by 4 bases and J by 5 bases, with 4 bases of the junction left unmatched. The CDR3 sequence is 14 residues long. CDR3 sequence reads: CATSEGQGGYGYTF. Written as DNA, the CDR3 is TGTGCCACCAGTGAGGGACAGGGCGGTTATGGCTACACCTTC.

This chain's CDR3 is CSGVSGTFNEQFF. The CDR3 region has the DNA TGCAGTGGGGTAAGCGGGACGTTCAATGAGCAGTTCTTC. The chain carries TRBV20-1 and TRBJ2-1, with 7 bases lining up with TRBD2. The CDR3 length is 13 residues. After removal of 7 bases from V and 6 bases from J, the junction contained 9 bases not matched to a gene. Germline values: CDR1 DFQATT, CDR2 SNEGSKA (reference sequence).

J is TRBJ1-2 and V is TRBV28, with D perhaps TRBD1 (6 bases). In germline, CDR1 is MDHEN, CDR2 SYDVKM. Trimming shortened V by 0 bases and J by 10 bases, and 12 bases separated the two germline ends. The CDR3 covers 13 residues. The CDR3 spells CASSLWGGAPYTF. CDR3 bases: TGTGCCAGCAGTTTATGGGGGGGGGCCCCCTACACCTTC.